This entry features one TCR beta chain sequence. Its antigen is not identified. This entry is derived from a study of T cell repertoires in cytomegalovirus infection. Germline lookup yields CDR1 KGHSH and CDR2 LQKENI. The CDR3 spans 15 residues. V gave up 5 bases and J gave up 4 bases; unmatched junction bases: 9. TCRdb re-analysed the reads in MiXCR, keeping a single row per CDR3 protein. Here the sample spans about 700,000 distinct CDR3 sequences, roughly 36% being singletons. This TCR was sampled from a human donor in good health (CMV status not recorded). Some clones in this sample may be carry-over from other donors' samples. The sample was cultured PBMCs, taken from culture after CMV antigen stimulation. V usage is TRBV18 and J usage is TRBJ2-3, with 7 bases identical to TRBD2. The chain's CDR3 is CASSAGVGDSDTQYF. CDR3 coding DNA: TGTGCCAGCTCAGCGGGAGTCGGGGACTCAGATACGCAGTATTTT. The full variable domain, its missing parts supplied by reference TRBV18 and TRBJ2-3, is NAGVMQNPRHLVRRRGQEARLRCSPMKGHSHVYWYRQLPEEGLKFMVYLQKENIIDESGMPKERFSAEFPKEGPSILRIQQVVRGDSAAYFCASSAGVGDSDTQYFGPGTRLTVL.